This T cell receptor beta chain was obtained from a study of blood T cell repertoires in COVID-19. Study summary: Acute-phase and convalescent COVID-19 samples originated in the United States, Italy and Spain. In each case, the material was cDNA or gDNA derived from T cells, B-cell-depleted T cells, or PBMCs.

Study processing details: By means of reference gene primer amplification, nucleated cell counts were estimated. Some clones are missing from TCRdb's copy, which holds only in-frame ones; the method was immunoSEQ multiplex PCR. The V and J calls and clone size are taken from that table; D and trimming were inferred from the DNA. The sample records about 78,000 clones, over 75% being singletons. The CDR3 is 12 amino acids. In germline, CDR1 is MGHRA, CDR2 YSYEKL. The V and J ends lost 8 bases and 14 bases, in that order; junction bases with no gene match: 9. The V gene is TRBV4-1, the J gene TRBJ1-6; 7 nucleotides agree with TRBD1. The sequencing input was peripheral blood. This receptor was taken from a man between 65 and 79 years old with active or convalescent COVID-19. The CDR3, as DNA: TGCGCCAGCCGCGACCCCAGGGGGTCCCTCCACTTT. As protein: CASRDPRGSLHF.